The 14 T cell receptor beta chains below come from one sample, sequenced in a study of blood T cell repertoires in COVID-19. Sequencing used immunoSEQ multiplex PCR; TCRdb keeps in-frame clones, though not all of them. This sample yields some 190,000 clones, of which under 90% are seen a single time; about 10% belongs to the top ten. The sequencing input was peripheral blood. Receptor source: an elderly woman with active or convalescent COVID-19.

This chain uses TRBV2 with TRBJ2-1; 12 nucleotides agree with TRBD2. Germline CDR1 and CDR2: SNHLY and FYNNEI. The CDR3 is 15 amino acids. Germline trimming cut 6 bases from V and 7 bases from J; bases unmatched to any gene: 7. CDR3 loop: CASSLTSGSINEQFF. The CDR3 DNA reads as TGTGCCAGCAGCTTGACTAGCGGGAGCATAAATGAGCAGTTCTTC. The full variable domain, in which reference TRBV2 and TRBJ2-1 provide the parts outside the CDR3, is EPEVTQTPSHQVTQMGQEVILRCVPISNHLYFYWYRQILGQKVEFLVSFYNNEISEKSEIFDDQFSVERPDGSNFTLKIRSTKLEDSAMYFCASSLTSGSINEQFFGPGTRLTVL.

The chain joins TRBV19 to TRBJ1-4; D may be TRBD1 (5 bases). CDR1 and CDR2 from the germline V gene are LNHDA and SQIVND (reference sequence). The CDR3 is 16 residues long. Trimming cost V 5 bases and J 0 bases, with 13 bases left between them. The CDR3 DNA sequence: TGTGCCAGTAGTCGGGACTTCCACACAACTAATGAAAAACTGTTTTTT. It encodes CASSRDFHTTNEKLFF. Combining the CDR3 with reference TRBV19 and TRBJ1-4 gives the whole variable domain DGGITQSPKYLFRKEGQNVTLSCEQNLNHDAMYWYRQDPGQGLRLIYYSQIVNDFQKGDIAEGYSVSREKKESFPLTVTSAQKNPTAFYLCASSRDFHTTNEKLFFGSGTQLSVL.

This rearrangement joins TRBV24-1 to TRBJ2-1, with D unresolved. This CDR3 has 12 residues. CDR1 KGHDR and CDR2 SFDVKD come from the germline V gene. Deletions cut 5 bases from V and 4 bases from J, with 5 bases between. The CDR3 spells CATSGLYNEQFF. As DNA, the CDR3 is TGTGCCACCAGTGGTCTTTACAATGAGCAGTTCTTC.

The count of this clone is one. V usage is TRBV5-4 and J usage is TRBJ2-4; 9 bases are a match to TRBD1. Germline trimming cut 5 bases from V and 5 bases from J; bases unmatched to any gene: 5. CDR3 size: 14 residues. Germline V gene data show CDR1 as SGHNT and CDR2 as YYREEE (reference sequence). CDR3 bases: TGTGCCAGCAGACGGGACAGGGACGAAAACATTCAGTACTTC. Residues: CASRRDRDENIQYF.

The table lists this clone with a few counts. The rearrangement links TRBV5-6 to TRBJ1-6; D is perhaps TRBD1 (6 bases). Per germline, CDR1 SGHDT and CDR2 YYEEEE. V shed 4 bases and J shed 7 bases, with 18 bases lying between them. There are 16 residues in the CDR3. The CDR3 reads CASSRSGTMGNSPLHF. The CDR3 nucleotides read TGTGCCAGCAGCCGGTCGGGGACAATGGGAAATTCACCCCTCCACTTT.

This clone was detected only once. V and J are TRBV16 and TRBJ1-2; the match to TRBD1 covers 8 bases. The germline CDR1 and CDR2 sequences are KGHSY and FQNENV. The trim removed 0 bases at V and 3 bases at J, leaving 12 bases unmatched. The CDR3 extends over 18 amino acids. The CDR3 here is CASSQSVSYGQGHYGYTF. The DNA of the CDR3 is TGTGCCAGCAGCCAATCGGTCTCATATGGACAGGGTCACTATGGCTACACCTTC.

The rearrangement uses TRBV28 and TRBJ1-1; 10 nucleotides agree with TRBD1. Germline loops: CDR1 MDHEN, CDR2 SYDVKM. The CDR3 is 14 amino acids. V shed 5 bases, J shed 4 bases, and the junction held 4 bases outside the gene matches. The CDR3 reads CASSGTGDVTEAFF. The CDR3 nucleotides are TGTGCCAGCAGTGGGACAGGGGACGTCACTGAAGCTTTCTTT. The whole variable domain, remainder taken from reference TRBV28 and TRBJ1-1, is DVKVTQSSRYLVKRTGEKVFLECVQDMDHENMFWYRQDPGLGLRLIYFSYDVKMKEKGDIPEGYSVSREKKERFSLILESASTNQTSMYLCASSGTGDVTEAFFGQGTRLTVV.

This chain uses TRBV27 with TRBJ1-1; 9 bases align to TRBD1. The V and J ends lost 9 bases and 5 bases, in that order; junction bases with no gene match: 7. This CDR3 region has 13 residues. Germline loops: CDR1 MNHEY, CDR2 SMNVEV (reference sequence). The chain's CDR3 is CASSRDRETEAFF. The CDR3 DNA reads TGTGCCAGTTCCCGGGACAGGGAAACTGAAGCTTTCTTT.

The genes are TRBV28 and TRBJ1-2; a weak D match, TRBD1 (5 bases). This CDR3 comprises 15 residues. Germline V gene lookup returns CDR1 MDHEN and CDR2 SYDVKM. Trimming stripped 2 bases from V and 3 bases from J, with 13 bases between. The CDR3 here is CASSLGSQGHYGYTF. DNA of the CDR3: TGTGCCAGCAGTTTAGGGTCCCAGGGTCACTATGGCTACACCTTC.

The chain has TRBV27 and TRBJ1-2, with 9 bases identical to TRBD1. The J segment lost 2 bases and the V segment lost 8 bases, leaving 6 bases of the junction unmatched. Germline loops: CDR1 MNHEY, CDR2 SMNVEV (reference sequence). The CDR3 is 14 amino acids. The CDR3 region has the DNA TGTGCCAGCGGGAGTGGGACAGGGAACTATGGCTACACCTTC. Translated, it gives CASGSGTGNYGYTF.

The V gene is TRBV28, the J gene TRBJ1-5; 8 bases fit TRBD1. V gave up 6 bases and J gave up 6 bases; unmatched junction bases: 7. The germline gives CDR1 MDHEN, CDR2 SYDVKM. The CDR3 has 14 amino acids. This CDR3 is CASSITGGTQPQHF. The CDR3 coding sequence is TGTGCCAGCAGCATAACAGGGGGAACTCAGCCCCAGCATTTT.

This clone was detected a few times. The CDR3 coding sequence is TGTGCCAGCAGCGTAGTACGGGAGGGAAACAATGAGCAGTTCTTC. Its protein is CASSVVREGNNEQFF. The chain couples TRBV9 to TRBJ2-1, with 8 nucleotides matching TRBD2. The CDR3 is 15 amino acids. The germline gives CDR1 SGDLS, CDR2 YYNGEE. V gave up 0 bases and J gave up 5 bases; unmatched junction bases: 4.

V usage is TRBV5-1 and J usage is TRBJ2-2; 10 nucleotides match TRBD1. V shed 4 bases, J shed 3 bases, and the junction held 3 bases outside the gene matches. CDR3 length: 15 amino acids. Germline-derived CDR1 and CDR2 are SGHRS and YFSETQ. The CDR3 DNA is TGCGCCAGCAGCGGGGGACAGGGGCACACCGGGGAGCTGTTTTTT. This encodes CASSGGQGHTGELFF.

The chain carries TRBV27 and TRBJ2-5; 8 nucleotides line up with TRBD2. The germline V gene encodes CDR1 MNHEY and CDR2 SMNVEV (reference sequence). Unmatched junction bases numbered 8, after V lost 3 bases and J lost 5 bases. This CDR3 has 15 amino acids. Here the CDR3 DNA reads TGTGCCAGCAGTTTGTCGGGAGGGCGGGTGGAGACCCAGTACTTC. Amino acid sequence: CASSLSGGRVETQYF.